This record concerns one T cell receptor (beta chain) sequence. Using immunoSEQ multiplex PCR, the repertoire was profiled, and TCRdb retains in-frame clones only, with some absent. The sample yields 100,000 to 150,000 clones, approximately 90% seen once. This record comes from a study of blood T cell repertoires in COVID-19. Study at large: The cDNA or gDNA used as material had been derived from T cells, B-cell-depleted T cells, or PBMCs.

The CDR3 loop spans 14 amino acids. The germline CDR1 and CDR2 sequences are LNHNV and YYDKDF (reference sequence). J was trimmed by 2 bases and V by 5 bases; bases with no gene match: 6. The TCR originated in a man over 45 with COVID-19, enrolled during active disease. The rearrangement joins TRBV15 to TRBJ2-7; TRBD1 matches at 7 bases. Sequences were obtained from peripheral blood. This CDR3 is CATSAQGSPYEQYF. CDR3 in DNA: TGTGCCACCAGCGCACAGGGGAGCCCCTACGAGCAGTACTTC.